This T cell receptor (beta chain) is drawn from a study of post-analysis software for immune sequencing data. The overall study: Progressive-relapsing, secondary progressive and relapsing-remitting multiple sclerosis were among the disease courses included.

Incorporated into the TCR beta cDNA libraries were unique molecular identifiers, which served to reduce PCR and sequencing biases. One entry per CDR3 protein, called by TCRdb with MiXCR from the PCR reads. The sample records more than 500,000 distinct CDR3 sequences, around 36% being singletons. Study-level results: The study found TRBV5-6, TRBV5-1 and TRBV20-1 among about five TRBV segments more frequent in patients than controls.

This clonotype has more than one count but fewer than ten. Its antigen remains unidentified. The germline V and J ends were trimmed by 2 bases and 6 bases, with 13 bases remaining between them. Per the germline V gene, CDR1 is SEHNR and CDR2 is FQNEAQ (reference sequence). This CDR3 is built from 15 residues. This clonotype was obtained from a girl aged 2-17 years with multiple sclerosis. The rearrangement uses TRBV7-9 and TRBJ1-4; perhaps TRBD1 as D (6 bases). Sequenced sample: blood. CDR3 residues: CASSLTAGADEKLFF. Here the CDR3 DNA reads TGTGCCAGCAGCTTAACCGCAGGGGCAGATGAAAAACTGTTTTTT.